The clone carrying this TCR beta chain has ten or more counts. What it recognizes is unknown. The entry originates in a study of T-cell reconstitution after alpha-beta-depleted transplantation in children. Preparation of the TCRbeta library used unique molecular identifiers. TCRdb re-called the PCR reads with MiXCR, one entry per CDR3 protein. Of about 300,000 distinct CDR3 sequences listed, around a tenth are singletons. This CDR3 contains 16 residues. Germline V lookup: CDR1 SGDLS, CDR2 YYNGEE. V was cut by 2 bases and J by 0 bases, with 12 bases left in between. Overall study findings and caveats: At the one-year point after transplant, T-cell counts and TCRbeta diversity were found to come mostly from T cells that had been newly produced. Expanded graft clones, several hundred of them, were reportedly the source of alpha-beta T cells about two months after transplant. Day-60 TCRbeta diversity that was high in some patients was derived from surviving recipient T cells and thymic progenitors.

The rearrangement joins TRBV9 to TRBJ2-1; D call uncertain. Here the sequenced sample was PBMCs, taken before TCRalphabeta/CD19-depleted stem cell transplant. This TCR was sampled from a boy under two years old with acute myeloid leukemia, due to receive a stem cell transplant. CDR3 amino acids: CASSVGLSSSYNEQFF. CDR3 DNA: TGTGCCAGCAGCGTCGGCCTCTCAAGCTCCTACAATGAGCAGTTCTTC.